These T cell receptor beta chains were read from a single sample in a study of Graves' ophthalmopathy and Graves' hyperthyroidism. TCRdb recomputed calls from the multiplex PCR reads with MiXCR, one row per CDR3 protein. The table has under 800,000 distinct CDR3 sequences, 22% seen once. Sequencing used peripheral blood. The receptors come from a woman aged 18-35 years with stable Graves' hyperthyroidism. Some clones in this sample may be carry-over from other donors' samples. Each CDR3 is given with its conserved first and last residue. A D gene is named only where the DNA matches it firmly. Only part of the rows carry a size: once, few, many, or a class if the clone is expanded.

V gene: TRBV6-1; J gene: TRBJ2-7; clone size: NA; D gene: NA; CDR3 DNA: TGTGCCAGCAGCCTACGGGATCCTACCTACGAGCAGTACTTC; CDR3 protein: CASSLRDPTYEQYF
V gene: TRBV6-5; J gene: TRBJ2-7; clone size: few; D gene: TRBD2; CDR3 DNA: TGTGCCAGCAGTTACTATCGGGGGGAGGCCTACGAGCAGTACTTC; CDR3 protein: CASSYYRGEAYEQYF
V gene: TRBV28; J gene: TRBJ2-7; clone size: NA; D gene: TRBD2; CDR3 DNA: TGTGCCAGCACCGAACTACTAGCGGGAGAAACAAGCGAGCAGTACTTC; CDR3 protein: CASTELLAGETSEQYF
V gene: TRBV7-2; J gene: TRBJ1-5; clone size: many; D gene: NA; CDR3 DNA: TGTGCCAGCAGCTTCCAAGCTACAGGGCGGCAGCCCCAGCATTTT; CDR3 protein: CASSFQATGRQPQHF
V gene: TRBV12-3/TRBV12-4; J gene: TRBJ2-2; clone size: many; D gene: TRBD2; CDR3 DNA: TGTGCCAGCACCATTAGCGGGAGAAGCACCGGGGAGCTGTTTTTT; CDR3 protein: CASTISGRSTGELFF
V gene: TRBV4-1; J gene: TRBJ2-5; clone size: NA; D gene: TRBD2; CDR3 DNA: TGCGCCAGCAGCCACGGGGGGGCCGGAGAGACCCAGTACTTC; CDR3 protein: CASSHGGAGETQYF
V gene: TRBV11-1; J gene: TRBJ1-2; clone size: many; D gene: NA; CDR3 DNA: TGTGCCAGCAGCTCAAACCGGGACATCGGAGGGGGCTATGGCTACACCTTC; CDR3 protein: CASSSNRDIGGGYGYTF
V gene: TRBV6-2/TRBV6-3; J gene: TRBJ1-1; clone size: NA; D gene: NA; CDR3 DNA: TGTGCCAGCAGTTACCCCCCCTGGAAGATGAACACTGAAGCTTTCTTT; CDR3 protein: CASSYPPWKMNTEAFF
V gene: TRBV6-2/TRBV6-3; J gene: TRBJ2-7; clone size: NA; D gene: TRBD2; CDR3 DNA: TGTGCCAGCAGACCTAGCGGGCGGAACGGGTACGAGCAGTACTTC; CDR3 protein: CASRPSGRNGYEQYF
V gene: TRBV12-3/TRBV12-4; J gene: TRBJ1-2; clone size: few; D gene: NA; CDR3 DNA: TGTGCCAGCAGCCCCCGGGACGACTATGGCTACACCTTC; CDR3 protein: CASSPRDDYGYTF
V gene: TRBV19; J gene: TRBJ2-7; clone size: many; D gene: NA; CDR3 DNA: TGTGCCAGTAGTATTTTTCAGGGCGAGCAGTACTTC; CDR3 protein: CASSIFQGEQYF
V gene: TRBV3-1; J gene: TRBJ1-6; clone size: many; D gene: NA; CDR3 DNA: TGTGCCAGCAGCCAAGGACAGAACTATAATTCACCCCTCCACTTT; CDR3 protein: CASSQGQNYNSPLHF
V gene: TRBV10-3; J gene: TRBJ1-2; clone size: many; D gene: TRBD1; CDR3 DNA: TGTGCCATCAGGAACCCACAGGGGGCAGGGGTTGTCTACACCTTC; CDR3 protein: CAIRNPQGAGVVYTF
V gene: TRBV12-3/TRBV12-4; J gene: TRBJ1-2; clone size: many; D gene: TRBD1; CDR3 DNA: TGTGCCAGCAGCTCCATTGGACAGGGGAGCACCTTC; CDR3 protein: CASSSIGQGSTF
V gene: TRBV6-4; J gene: TRBJ2-5; clone size: many; D gene: NA; CDR3 DNA: TGTGCCAGAAGACCTGACAGTTGTGAGACCCAGTACTTC; CDR3 protein: CARRPDSCETQYF
V gene: TRBV15; J gene: TRBJ2-7; clone size: NA; D gene: NA; CDR3 DNA: TGTGCCACCAGCGAGGGGGGCTACGAGCAGTACTTC; CDR3 protein: CATSEGGYEQYF
V gene: TRBV6-1; J gene: TRBJ2-5; clone size: NA; D gene: NA; CDR3 DNA: TGTGCCAGCGGCAGGATCCAAGAGACCCAGTACTTC; CDR3 protein: CASGRIQETQYF
V gene: TRBV6-1; J gene: TRBJ1-4; clone size: many; D gene: NA; CDR3 DNA: TGTGCCAGCCGAAACGAGTTTGCTAATGAAAAACTGTTTTTT; CDR3 protein: CASRNEFANEKLFF
V gene: TRBV28; J gene: TRBJ1-3; clone size: many; D gene: NA; CDR3 DNA: TGTGCCAGCAGTTTGACTCAGGGGACTGGAAACACCATATATTTT; CDR3 protein: CASSLTQGTGNTIYF
V gene: TRBV15; J gene: TRBJ1-2; clone size: NA; D gene: NA; CDR3 DNA: TGTGCCACCAGCAGAGAGCCACCGGGACGGCAGGACTACACCTTC; CDR3 protein: CATSREPPGRQDYTF
V gene: TRBV6-1; J gene: TRBJ2-6; clone size: NA; D gene: NA; CDR3 DNA: TGTGCCAGCAGTGAATACAGGGTCTCTGGGGCCAACGTCCTGACTTTC; CDR3 protein: CASSEYRVSGANVLTF
V gene: TRBV4-3; J gene: TRBJ2-2; clone size: NA; D gene: NA; CDR3 DNA: TGCGCCAGCAGCCAAGATCGGGGGCTAGGGGGGGAGCTGTTTTTT; CDR3 protein: CASSQDRGLGGELFF
V gene: TRBV6-2/TRBV6-3; J gene: TRBJ2-7; clone size: NA; D gene: TRBD1; CDR3 DNA: TGTGCCAGCAGTCGACCCGGGACAGGGACTTGGGAGCAGTACTTC; CDR3 protein: CASSRPGTGTWEQYF
V gene: TRBV15; J gene: TRBJ2-5; clone size: many; D gene: NA; CDR3 DNA: TGTGCCACCAGCAGAGAAACAGGGTGGGAGACCCAGTACTTC; CDR3 protein: CATSRETGWETQYF
V gene: TRBV6-1; J gene: TRBJ2-7; clone size: NA; D gene: NA; CDR3 DNA: TGTGCCAGCAGTCCCTCCGGAGGGCAGTACTTC; CDR3 protein: CASSPSGGQYF
V gene: TRBV29-1; J gene: TRBJ2-7; clone size: NA; D gene: NA; CDR3 DNA: TGCAGCGTTGAACTCAAACGAAGTCTCGAGCAGTACTTC; CDR3 protein: CSVELKRSLEQYF
V gene: TRBV6-5; J gene: TRBJ1-1; clone size: many; D gene: NA; CDR3 DNA: TGTGCCAGCAGTTACTCCACGGGACAAAACACTGAAGCTTTCTTT; CDR3 protein: CASSYSTGQNTEAFF
V gene: TRBV6-2/TRBV6-3; J gene: TRBJ2-5; clone size: few; D gene: TRBD2; CDR3 DNA: TGTGCCAGCAGTTTCGTACTAGCGGGGGAAAAAGAGACCCAGTACTTC; CDR3 protein: CASSFVLAGEKETQYF
V gene: TRBV6-1; J gene: TRBJ1-2; clone size: few; D gene: NA; CDR3 DNA: TGTGCCAGCAGTGAGGGACCCTATGCCGGCTACACCTTC; CDR3 protein: CASSEGPYAGYTF
V gene: TRBV7-2; J gene: TRBJ1-3; clone size: many; D gene: NA; CDR3 DNA: TGTGCCAGCAGCTTATTTTACTCTGGAAACACCATATATTTT; CDR3 protein: CASSLFYSGNTIYF
V gene: TRBV11-2; J gene: TRBJ2-7; clone size: NA; D gene: NA; CDR3 DNA: TGTGCCAGCAGCCCATTCCCGGGTCCTCTGGGAGACGACCCCTACGAGCAGTACTTC; CDR3 protein: CASSPFPGPLGDDPYEQYF
V gene: TRBV4-1; J gene: TRBJ1-1; clone size: few; D gene: NA; CDR3 DNA: TGCGCCAGCAGCCAAGTCGGGCGAAGGGGCACTGAAGCTTTCTTT; CDR3 protein: CASSQVGRRGTEAFF
V gene: TRBV11-1; J gene: TRBJ2-3; clone size: NA; D gene: TRBD2; CDR3 DNA: TGTGCCAGCAGCTTAAGGCGGGAGTTTTACACAGATACGCAGTATTTT; CDR3 protein: CASSLRREFYTDTQYF
V gene: TRBV12-3/TRBV12-4; J gene: TRBJ1-3; clone size: NA; D gene: TRBD1; CDR3 DNA: TGTGCCAGCACCGCGACAGGGGGCTCTGGAAACACCATATATTTT; CDR3 protein: CASTATGGSGNTIYF
V gene: TRBV7-2; J gene: TRBJ2-5; clone size: NA; D gene: NA; CDR3 DNA: TGTGCCAGCAGCCCATTGAACAGGGTACGAGAGACCCAGTACTTC; CDR3 protein: CASSPLNRVRETQYF
V gene: TRBV29-1; J gene: TRBJ2-5; clone size: few; D gene: TRBD1; CDR3 DNA: TGCAGCGTTGAAGATCAGGGGGCAGGGGAGACCCAGTACTTC; CDR3 protein: CSVEDQGAGETQYF
V gene: TRBV11-2; J gene: TRBJ1-5; clone size: NA; D gene: NA; CDR3 DNA: TGTGCCAGCAGCTTAGACAGTCCCGATCAGCCCCAGCATTTT; CDR3 protein: CASSLDSPDQPQHF
V gene: TRBV7-9; J gene: TRBJ2-5; clone size: many; D gene: NA; CDR3 DNA: TGTGCCAGCAGCTTAAATTCGGAGACCCAGTACTTC; CDR3 protein: CASSLNSETQYF
V gene: TRBV6-2/TRBV6-3; J gene: TRBJ2-4; clone size: many; D gene: NA; CDR3 DNA: TGTGCCAGCAGCCCGCCCGGGGTTGCAGCCAAAAACATTCAGTACTTC; CDR3 protein: CASSPPGVAAKNIQYF
V gene: TRBV3-1; J gene: TRBJ1-1; clone size: few; D gene: NA; CDR3 DNA: TGTGCCAGCAGCCAAGGGCGGGGAGGTGAAGCTTTCTTT; CDR3 protein: CASSQGRGGEAFF